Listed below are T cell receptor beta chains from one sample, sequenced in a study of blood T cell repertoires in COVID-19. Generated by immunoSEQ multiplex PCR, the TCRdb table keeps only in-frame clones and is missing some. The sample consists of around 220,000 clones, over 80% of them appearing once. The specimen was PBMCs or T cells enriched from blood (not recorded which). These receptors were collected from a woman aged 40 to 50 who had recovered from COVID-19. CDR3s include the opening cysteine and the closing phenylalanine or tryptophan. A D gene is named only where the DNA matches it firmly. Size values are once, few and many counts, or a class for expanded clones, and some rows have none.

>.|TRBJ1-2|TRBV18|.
TGTGCCAGCTCACCTGGGACTTATCCGACCTATGGCTACACCTTC
CASSPGTYPTYGYTF
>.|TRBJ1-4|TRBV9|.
TGTGCCAGCAGCGTAGGGGGACAAGATAATGAAAAACTGTTTTTT
CASSVGGQDNEKLFF
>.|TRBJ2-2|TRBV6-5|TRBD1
TGTGCCAGCAGACGCGACAGGGTGTCCGGGGAGCTGTTTTTT
CASRRDRVSGELFF
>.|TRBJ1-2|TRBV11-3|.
TGTGCCAGCAGCGCGGGGGCAGGGAATATGTTTAGCTATGGCTACACCTTC
CASSAGAGNMFSYGYTF
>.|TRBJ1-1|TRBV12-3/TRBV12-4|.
TGTGCCAGCAGTCTACAGGGTGCCACTGAAGCTTTCTTT
CASSLQGATEAFF
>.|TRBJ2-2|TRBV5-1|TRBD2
TGCGCCAGCAGCTTGGCTATAGCGGGAGCGGCCGGGGAGCTGTTTTTT
CASSLAIAGAAGELFF
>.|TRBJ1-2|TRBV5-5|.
TGTGCCAGCAGCTTGAGCAGGGGTTGGGGCTACACCTTC
CASSLSRGWGYTF
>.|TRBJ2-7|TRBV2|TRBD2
TGTGCCAGCAGTGATGGGGGGGGATCCTACGAGCAGTACTTC
CASSDGGGSYEQYF
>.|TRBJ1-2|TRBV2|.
TGTGCCAGCAGTGAAGGAACAGGAAACTATGGCTACACCTTC
CASSEGTGNYGYTF
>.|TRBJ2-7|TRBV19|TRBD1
TGTGCCAGTAGTAAGGGGACAGGGGGCTCCTACGAGCAGTACTTC
CASSKGTGGSYEQYF
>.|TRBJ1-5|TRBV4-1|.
TGCGCCAGCAGCCAAGATGGGGGGTTGGGCAATCAGCCCCAGCATTTT
CASSQDGGLGNQPQHF
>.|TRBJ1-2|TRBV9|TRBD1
TGTGCCAGCAGCCCCTGGACAGGGGGCGCAGAGGGCTACACCTTC
CASSPWTGGAEGYTF
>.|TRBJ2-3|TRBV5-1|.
TGCGCCAGCAGCTTGCCGTCAGATACGCAGTATTTT
CASSLPSDTQYF
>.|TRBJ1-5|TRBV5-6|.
TGTGCCAGCAGCTCCTACTCTCGAGGTAGTGCTATACGGAATCAGCCCCAGCATTTT
CASSSYSRGSAIRNQPQHF
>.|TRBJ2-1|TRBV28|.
TGTGCCAGCAGGACAACCCCGACAGGACAGCAGTTCTTC
CASRTTPTGQQFF
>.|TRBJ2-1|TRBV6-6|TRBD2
TGTGCCAGCAGTCGGGGGGGGGAGGGGGTATGGAATGAGCAGTTCTTC
CASSRGGEGVWNEQFF
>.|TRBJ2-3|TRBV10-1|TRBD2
TGCGCCAGCAGTGAAAACCTAGCGGGAGATACGCAGTATTTT
CASSENLAGDTQYF
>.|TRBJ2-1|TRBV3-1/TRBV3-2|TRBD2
TGTGCCAGCAGCCAAGATCCCCTAGCGGGAGCCGTCCTTTATAATGAGCAGTTCTTC
CASSQDPLAGAVLYNEQFF
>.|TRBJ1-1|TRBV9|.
TGTGCCAGCAGCCCCTATGGGGGCGGCGGCACTGAAGCTTTCTTT
CASSPYGGGGTEAFF
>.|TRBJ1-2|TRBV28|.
TGTGCCAGCAGTTTTCACAGCTTCTATGGCTACACCTTC
CASSFHSFYGYTF
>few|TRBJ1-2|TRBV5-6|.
TGTGCCAGCAGCCGCGTTCGAGCTTATGGCTACACCTTC
CASSRVRAYGYTF
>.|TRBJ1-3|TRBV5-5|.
TGTGCCAGCAGCCTGTTGTATACTGGAAACACCATATATTTT
CASSLLYTGNTIYF
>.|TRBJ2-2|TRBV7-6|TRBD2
TGTGCCAGCAGCTTATCCTTAGCGGGAGGGACGAACACCGGGGAGCTGTTTTTT
CASSLSLAGGTNTGELFF
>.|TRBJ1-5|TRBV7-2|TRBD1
TGTGCCAGCAGCCCAGACAGGGGAATTACCAATCAGCCCCAGCATTTT
CASSPDRGITNQPQHF
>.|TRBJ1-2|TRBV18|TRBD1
TGTGCCAGCACCGGACAGGCGGTCTATGGCTACACCTTC
CASTGQAVYGYTF
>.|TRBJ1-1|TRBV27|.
TGTGCCAGCAGTTCGCGGGTCTCGAACACTGAAGCTTTCTTT
CASSSRVSNTEAFF
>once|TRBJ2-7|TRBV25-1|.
TGTGCCAGCAGTGAAACAGGGTTCGACGAGCAGTACTTC
CASSETGFDEQYF
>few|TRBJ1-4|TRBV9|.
TGTGCCAGCAGCGGGGGAGAAGGTAATGAAAAACTGTTTTTT
CASSGGEGNEKLFF
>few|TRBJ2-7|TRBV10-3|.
TGTGCCAGGGGGGAGCCCTACGAGCAGTACTTC
CARGEPYEQYF
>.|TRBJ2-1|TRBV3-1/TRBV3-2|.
TGTGCCAGCAGCCGACTATTGGACCCCCCGGATGAGCAGTTCTTC
CASSRLLDPPDEQFF
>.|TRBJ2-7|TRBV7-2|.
TGTGCCAGCAGCTTAGTTGTAGCGACTGCGGGGGAGCAGTACTTC
CASSLVVATAGEQYF
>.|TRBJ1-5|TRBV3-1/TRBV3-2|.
TGTGCCAGCAGCCAGGGGAGCTATAGCAATCAGCCCCAGCATTTT
CASSQGSYSNQPQHF
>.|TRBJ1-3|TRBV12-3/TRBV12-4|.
TGTGCCAGCAGATTCGGGGGAAACACCATATATTTT
CASRFGGNTIYF
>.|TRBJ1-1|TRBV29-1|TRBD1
TGCAGCGTTGCGAGGGGGCAGAACACTGAAGCTTTCTTT
CSVARGQNTEAFF
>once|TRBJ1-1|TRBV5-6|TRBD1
TGTGCCAGCAGCCAAGGGATTGGCAGGGGGCTGGGGTACACTGAAGCTTTCTTT
CASSQGIGRGLGYTEAFF
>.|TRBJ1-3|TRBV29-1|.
TGCAGCGTTGAAGACAGGGGCTCTGGAAACACCATATATTTT
CSVEDRGSGNTIYF
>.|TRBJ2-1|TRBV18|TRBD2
TGTGCCAGCTCACCAGGAGCGGGAATTCGCAATGAGCAGTTCTTC
CASSPGAGIRNEQFF
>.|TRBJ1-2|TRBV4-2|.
TGTGCCAGCAGCCAAGATCAGGGGCGGAATGGCTACACCTTC
CASSQDQGRNGYTF
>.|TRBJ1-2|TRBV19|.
TGTGCCAGTACCCGTGTTCTAGGTGGAGGCTACACCTTC
CASTRVLGGGYTF
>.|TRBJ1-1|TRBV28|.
TGTGCCAGCACCTTGGGGAGGGGTGGCACTGAAGCTTTCTTT
CASTLGRGGTEAFF
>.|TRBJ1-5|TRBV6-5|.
TGTGCCACCGCCACCTTCCCAGGGGACAATCAGCCCCAGCATTTT
CATATFPGDNQPQHF
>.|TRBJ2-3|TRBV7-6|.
TGTGCCAGCAGTATTGGGGCGGTGACAGATACGCAGTATTTT
CASSIGAVTDTQYF
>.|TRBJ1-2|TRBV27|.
TGTGCCAGCAGTAGCAATGTAGCCTACTATGGCTACACCTTC
CASSSNVAYYGYTF
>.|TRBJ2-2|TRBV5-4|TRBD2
TGTGCCAGCAGCTTGGCGGGAAGCGGGGTGAACACCGGGGAGCTGTTTTTT
CASSLAGSGVNTGELFF
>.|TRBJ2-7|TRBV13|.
TGTGCCAGCTCCCATAGGAGGAACGAGCAGTACTTC
CASSHRRNEQYF
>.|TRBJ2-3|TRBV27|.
TGTGCCAGCAGTTTATCCTCAGCGAGGGGCACAGATACGCAGTATTTT
CASSLSSARGTDTQYF
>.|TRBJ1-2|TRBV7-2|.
TGTGCCAGCAGCTTAGGGCCGTATGGCTACACCTTC
CASSLGPYGYTF
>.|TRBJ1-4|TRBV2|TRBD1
TGTGCCAGCAGTAGGGACAGTAATGAAAAACTGTTTTTT
CASSRDSNEKLFF
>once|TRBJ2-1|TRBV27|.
TGTGCCAGCAGGATAGCGGACCTACCGGTCGAGTTCTTC
CASRIADLPVEFF
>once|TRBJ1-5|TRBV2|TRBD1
TGTGCCAGCAGGGGGGACAGGGGGCGATTCAATCAGCCCCAGCATTTT
CASRGDRGRFNQPQHF
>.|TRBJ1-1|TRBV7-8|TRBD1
TGTGCCAGCAGCTCGTATCTCCCCGGGACAGGAGGGACTGAAGCTTTCTTT
CASSSYLPGTGGTEAFF
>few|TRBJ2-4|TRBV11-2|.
TGTGCCAGCAGCTTTTCTCTACCGGACATTCAGTACTTC
CASSFSLPDIQYF
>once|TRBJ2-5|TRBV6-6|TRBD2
TGTGCCAGCAGACCTAGCGGGTCTCAAGAGACCCAGTACTTC
CASRPSGSQETQYF
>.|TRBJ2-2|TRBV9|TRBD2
TGTGCCAGCAGCTCCCGACTAGCGGGCCAGTTAGGTGTCAACGGGGAGCTGTTTTTT
CASSSRLAGQLGVNGELFF
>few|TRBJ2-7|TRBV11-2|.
TGTGCCAGCAGCTTGAAGGAGTACGAGCAGTACTTC
CASSLKEYEQYF
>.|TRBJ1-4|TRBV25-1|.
TGTGCCAGCAGTGAGGGATGGGGCGGAAGAGGAAAACTGTTTTTT
CASSEGWGGRGKLFF
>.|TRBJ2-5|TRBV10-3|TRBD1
TGTGCCATCAGTGACCCCGGACAGGGACAAGAGACCCAGTACTTC
CAISDPGQGQETQYF
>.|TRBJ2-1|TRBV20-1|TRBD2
TGCAGTGCTAGTTCGGGGGGAACCTACAATGAGCAGTTCTTC
CSASSGGTYNEQFF
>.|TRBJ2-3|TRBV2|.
TGTGCCAGCAGTGACAGAAATACGCAGTATTTT
CASSDRNTQYF
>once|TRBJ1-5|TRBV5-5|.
TGTGCCAGCAGCTTGGAGGGGGGGGCTAGCAATCAGCCCCAGCATTTT
CASSLEGGASNQPQHF